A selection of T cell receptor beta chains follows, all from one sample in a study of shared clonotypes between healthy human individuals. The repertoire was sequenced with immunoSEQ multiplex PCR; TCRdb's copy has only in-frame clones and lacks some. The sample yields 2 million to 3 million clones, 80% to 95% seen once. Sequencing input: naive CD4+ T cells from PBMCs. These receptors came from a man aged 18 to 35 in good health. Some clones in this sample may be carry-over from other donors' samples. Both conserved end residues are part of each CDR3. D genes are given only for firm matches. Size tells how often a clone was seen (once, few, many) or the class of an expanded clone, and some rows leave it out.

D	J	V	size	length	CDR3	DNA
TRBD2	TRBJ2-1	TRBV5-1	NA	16	CASRSGSGNSYNEQFF	TGCGCCAGCCGAAGCGGTAGCGGGAATTCCTACAATGAGCAGTTCTTC
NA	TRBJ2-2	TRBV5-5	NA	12	CASSLAGAELFF	TGTGCCAGCAGCTTGGCCGGGGCGGAGCTGTTTTTT
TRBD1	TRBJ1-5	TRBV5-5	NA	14	CASSLAGGGQPQHF	TGTGCCAGCAGCTTGGCCGGAGGGGGCCAGCCCCAGCATTTT
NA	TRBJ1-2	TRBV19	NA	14	CASSIAGRDYGYTF	TGTGCCAGTAGTATAGCAGGGCGAGACTATGGCTACACCTTC
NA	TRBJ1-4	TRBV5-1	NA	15	CASSLVGASNEKLFF	TGCGCCAGCAGCTTGGTCGGGGCTTCTAATGAAAAACTGTTTTTT
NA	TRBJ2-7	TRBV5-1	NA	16	CASSVNLGLGDYEQYF	TGCGCCAGCAGCGTAAACCTCGGTCTTGGAGACTACGAGCAGTACTTC
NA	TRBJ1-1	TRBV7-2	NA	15	CASSLWQLVNTEAFF	TGTGCCAGCAGCTTATGGCAGCTCGTGAACACTGAAGCCTTCTTT
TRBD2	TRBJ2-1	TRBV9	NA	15	CASSRTSGLYNEQFF	TGTGCCAGCAGCCGGACTAGCGGCCTCTACAATGAGCAGTTCTTC
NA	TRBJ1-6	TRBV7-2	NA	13	CASSSGFGPPLHF	TGTGCCAGCAGCTCAGGGTTTGGTCCACCCCTCCACTTT
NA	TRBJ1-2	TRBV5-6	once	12	CASSLDSYGYTF	TGTGCCAGCAGCTTGGACAGCTATGGCTACACCTTC
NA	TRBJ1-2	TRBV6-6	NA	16	CASSYSQQVPLYGYTF	TGTGCCAGCAGTTACTCTCAACAGGTGCCCCTCTATGGCTACACCTTC
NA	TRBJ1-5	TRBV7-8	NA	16	CASSLGRTGSNQPQHF	TGTGCCAGCAGCTTAGGTCGGACGGGGAGCAATCAGCCCCAGCATTTT
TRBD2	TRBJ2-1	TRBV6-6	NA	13	CASGTSGRNEQFF	TGTGCCAGCGGGACTAGCGGGAGAAATGAGCAGTTCTTC
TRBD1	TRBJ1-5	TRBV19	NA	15	CASRYQGALGQPQHF	TGTGCCAGTCGCTATCAGGGGGCGCTAGGTCAGCCCCAGCATTTT
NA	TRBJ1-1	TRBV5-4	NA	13	CASSSQGRTEAFF	TGTGCCAGCAGCTCCCAGGGAAGAACTGAAGCTTTCTTT
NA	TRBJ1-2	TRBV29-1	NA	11	CSAGSGYGYTF	TGCAGCGCCGGGTCGGGCTATGGCTACACCTTC
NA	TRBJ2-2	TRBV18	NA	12	CASSRVPGELFF	TGTGCCAGCTCACGCGTGCCCGGGGAGCTGTTTTTT
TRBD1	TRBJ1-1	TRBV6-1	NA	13	CASSVGQSTEAFF	TGTGCCAGCAGTGTGGGACAGAGCACTGAAGCTTTCTTT
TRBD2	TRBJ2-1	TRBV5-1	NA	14	CASSAGLAGAEQFF	TGCGCCAGCAGCGCGGGACTAGCGGGAGCTGAGCAGTTCTTC
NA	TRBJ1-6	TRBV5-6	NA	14	CASYPQGVDSPLHF	TGTGCCAGCTACCCACAGGGAGTCGATTCACCCCTCCACTTT
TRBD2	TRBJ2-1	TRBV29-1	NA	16	CSVERVAGGTWNEQFF	TGCAGCGTCGAAAGGGTAGCGGGAGGTACTTGGAATGAGCAGTTCTTC
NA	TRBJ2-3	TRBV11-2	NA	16	CASRTRTGRSTDTQYF	TGTGCCAGCAGAACCCGAACAGGCAGGAGCACAGATACGCAGTATTTT
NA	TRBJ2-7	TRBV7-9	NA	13	CASSPGRVYEQYF	TGTGCCAGCAGCCCGGGACGGGTCTACGAGCAGTACTTC
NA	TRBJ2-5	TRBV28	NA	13	CASRLGGGETQYF	TGTGCCAGCAGGTTAGGGGGGGGAGAGACCCAGTACTTC
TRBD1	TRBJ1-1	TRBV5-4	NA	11	CASTDRGGAFF	TGTGCCAGCACGGACAGGGGGGGAGCTTTCTTT
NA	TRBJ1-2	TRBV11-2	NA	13	CASSLSGNYGYTF	TGTGCCAGCAGCTTATCAGGGAACTATGGCTACACCTTC
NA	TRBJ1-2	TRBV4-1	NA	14	CASSQEVGVMRYTF	TGCGCCAGCAGCCAAGAAGTGGGTGTAATGCGCTACACCTTC
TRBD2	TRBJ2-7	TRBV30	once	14	CAWSVISGRYEQYF	TGTGCCTGGAGTGTAATTAGCGGGAGGTACGAGCAGTACTTC
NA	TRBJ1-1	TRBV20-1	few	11	CSARPHTEAFF	TGCAGTGCTAGACCCCACACTGAAGCTTTCTTT
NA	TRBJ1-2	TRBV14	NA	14	CASSQGYRPGGYTF	TGTGCCAGCAGCCAAGGTTACAGGCCCGGCGGCTACACCTTC
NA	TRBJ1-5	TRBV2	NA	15	CASSPGGGGNQPQHF	TGTGCCAGCAGTCCGGGGGGCGGGGGCAATCAGCCCCAGCATTTT
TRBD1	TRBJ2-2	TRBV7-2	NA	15	CASSTDRARAGELFF	TGTGCCAGCAGCACGGACAGGGCGAGGGCCGGGGAGCTGTTTTTT
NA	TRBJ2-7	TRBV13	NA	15	CASTKGGESSYEQYF	TGTGCCAGCACAAAAGGAGGAGAGTCCTCCTACGAGCAGTACTTC
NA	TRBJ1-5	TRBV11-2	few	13	CASSLESNQPQHF	TGTGCCAGCAGCTTAGAATCCAATCAGCCCCAGCATTTT
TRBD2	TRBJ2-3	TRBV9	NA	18	CASSARRTLAGVGDTQYF	TGTGCCAGCAGCGCCCGAAGAACACTAGCGGGAGTGGGAGATACGCAGTATTTT
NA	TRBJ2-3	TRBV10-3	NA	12	CAIGEGVGTQYF	TGTGCCATCGGGGAGGGGGTCGGTACGCAGTATTTT
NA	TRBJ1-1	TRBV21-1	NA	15	CASSKWVRGGAEAFF	TGTGCCAGCAGCAAATGGGTAAGGGGGGGCGCTGAAGCTTTCTTT
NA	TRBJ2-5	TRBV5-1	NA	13	CASSFRLGETQYF	TGCGCCAGCAGCTTCCGACTAGGTGAGACCCAGTACTTC
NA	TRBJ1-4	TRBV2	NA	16	CASSEGGRFTSEKLFF	TGTGCCAGCAGTGAAGGGGGAAGGTTCACATCTGAAAAACTGTTTTTT
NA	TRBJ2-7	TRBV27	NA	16	CASSPSGRRRSYEQYF	TGTGCCAGCAGCCCCTCTGGGCGGAGACGCTCCTACGAGCAGTACTTC
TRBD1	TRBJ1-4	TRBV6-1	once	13	CASEGQGGEKLFF	TGTGCCAGCGAGGGACAGGGTGGGGAAAAACTGTTTTTT
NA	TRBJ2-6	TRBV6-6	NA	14	CASRTPGGANVLTF	TGTGCCAGCAGGACCCCGGGCGGGGCCAACGTCCTGACTTTC
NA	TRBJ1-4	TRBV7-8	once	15	CASSPSPQYNEKLFF	TGTGCCAGCAGCCCCTCGCCGCAGTATAATGAAAAACTGTTTTTT
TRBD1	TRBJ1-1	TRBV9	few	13	CASSQTGDTEAFF	TGTGCCAGCAGCCAGACAGGGGACACTGAAGCTTTCTTT
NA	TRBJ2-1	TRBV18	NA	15	CASSSTGYSYNEQFF	TGTGCCAGCTCTTCCACAGGTTACTCCTACAATGAGCAGTTCTTC
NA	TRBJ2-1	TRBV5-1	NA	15	CASSLGGGFYNEQFF	TGCGCCAGCAGCTTGGGTGGCGGATTTTACAATGAGCAGTTCTTC
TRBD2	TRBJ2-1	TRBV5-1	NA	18	CASSLRLTGGSSYNEQFF	TGCGCCAGCAGCCTACGATTGACGGGAGGGAGCTCCTACAATGAGCAGTTCTTC